Below, 30 T cell receptor beta chains from the same sample are listed, as sequenced in a study of T cell responses to AZD1222 COVID-19 vaccine. The protocol was immunoSEQ multiplex PCR, while the TCRdb copy is restricted to in-frame clones and leaves out a portion. This table holds 100,000 to 150,000 clones, approximately 89% found once. Sequencing used peripheral blood, obtained on day 0 of AZD1222 vaccination. The receptor set was obtained from an adult in good health.

The J gene is TRBJ1-2, the V gene TRBV2; TRBD1 might be the D (6 bases). CDR3 length equals 13 residues. The germline V gene encodes CDR1 SNHLY and CDR2 FYNNEI. V lost 6 bases and J lost 8, with 16 bases in between. The CDR3 nucleotides are TGTGCCAGCAGGTCACAGGGTTTGGGGGGCTACACCTTC. Amino acids: CASRSQGLGGYTF.

The J gene is TRBJ2-3, the V gene TRBV9; 8 nucleotides align to TRBD2. The CDR3 consists of 20 residues. The germline V gene encodes CDR1 SGDLS and CDR2 YYNGEE. The V gene end was trimmed by 4 bases and the J gene end by 0 bases; junction bases not matched to a gene: 19. The DNA of the CDR3 is TGTGCCAGCAGCCCGCGGGGGGAGCGGGGGATTTCCTCTAGCACAGATACGCAGTATTTT. Its protein is CASSPRGERGISSSTDTQYF.

The chain combines TRBV19 with TRBJ2-2; D perhaps matches TRBD1 (6 bases). The CDR3 consists of 16 residues. The V end was cut by 2 bases, the J end by 4 bases, with 14 bases between. From germline, CDR1 is LNHDA and CDR2 SQIVND (reference sequence). The DNA of the CDR3 is TGTGCCAGTAGTATAACCAGGGGAGTGGGCACCGGGGAGCTGTTTTTT. As protein: CASSITRGVGTGELFF.

The V and J genes are TRBV2 and TRBJ2-3; 9 nucleotides match TRBD2. The V gene end was trimmed by 6 bases and the J gene end by 4 bases; junction bases not matched to a gene: 8. Per the germline V gene, CDR1 is SNHLY and CDR2 is FYNNEI. CDR3 length: 15 amino acids. The CDR3: CASRDRTSAADTQYF. CDR3 bases: TGTGCCAGCAGGGACCGGACTAGCGCTGCAGATACGCAGTATTTT.

This chain links TRBV2 with TRBJ1-2, with D uncertain. V dropped 3 bases and J dropped 4 bases, with 6 bases sitting between them. The germline gives CDR1 SNHLY, CDR2 FYNNEI. This CDR3 contains 12 residues. CDR3 in DNA: TGTGCCAGCAGTGATTTTGTCTATGGCTACACCTTC. As protein: CASSDFVYGYTF. The variable domain in full, with the rest retrieved from reference TRBV2 and TRBJ1-2, is EPEVTQTPSHQVTQMGQEVILRCVPISNHLYFYWYRQILGQKVEFLVSFYNNEISEKSEIFDDQFSVERPDGSNFTLKIRSTKLEDSAMYFCASSDFVYGYTFGSGTRLTVV.

J is TRBJ2-2 and V is TRBV4-1; 12 nucleotides agree with TRBD2. The CDR3 length is 16 residues. The germline V gene encodes CDR1 MGHRA and CDR2 YSYEKL. V lost 5 bases to trimming and J lost 4 bases; unmatched junction nucleotides: 5. As DNA, the CDR3 is TGCGCCAGCAGCACCAGACTAGCGGGGGTCACCGGGGAGCTGTTTTTT. Translating it yields CASSTRLAGVTGELFF.

The rearrangement joins TRBV6-5 to TRBJ2-1; D remains unclear. Trimming stripped 6 bases from V and 3 bases from J, with 15 bases between. The CDR3 covers 15 residues. The germline V gene has CDR1 MNHEY and CDR2 SVGAGI. The CDR3 region has the DNA TGTGCCAGCAGGCCTGTGACGGCTAACTACAATGAGCAGTTCTTC. It yields the protein CASRPVTANYNEQFF.

The chain employs TRBV6-2 or TRBV6-3 and TRBJ2-5; D not resolved. Germline CDR1 and CDR2: MNHEY and SVGEGT. The CDR3 is made up of 14 amino acids. The ends were cut back, 4 bases at V and 9 bases at J, with 18 bases in the middle. CDR3 in amino acids: CASSFSRSGVAQYF. In DNA form, the CDR3 reads TGTGCCAGCAGTTTTTCCCGCAGTGGGGTGGCCCAGTACTTC.

The chain carries TRBV9 and TRBJ2-2; 9 bases match TRBD1. Per the germline V gene, CDR1 is SGDLS and CDR2 is YYNGEE. The CDR3 runs 17 residues. Trimming took 5 bases from V and 1 from J; bases not matched to a gene: 9. This CDR3 is CASRGGPGQGNTGELFF. In DNA form, the CDR3 reads TGTGCCAGCAGAGGGGGACCGGGACAGGGGAACACCGGGGAGCTGTTTTTT. Combining the CDR3 with reference TRBV9 and TRBJ2-2 gives the whole variable domain DSGVTQTPKHLITATGQRVTLRCSPRSGDLSVYWYQQSLDQGLQFLIQYYNGEERAKGNILERFSAQQFPDLHSELNLSSLELGDSALYFCASRGGPGQGNTGELFFGEGSRLTVL.

The chain joins TRBV19 to TRBJ2-1; the D gene is possibly TRBD1 (5 bases). Germline V lookup: CDR1 LNHDA, CDR2 SQIVND (reference sequence). The length of the CDR3 is 13 residues. V shed 7 bases and J shed 3 bases, with 10 bases lying between them. CDR3 loop: CASTGISYNEQFF. For the CDR3, the DNA is TGTGCCAGTACAGGGATTAGCTACAATGAGCAGTTCTTC.

V gene TRBV29-1 combines with J gene TRBJ2-1, with 7 nucleotides matching TRBD2. This CDR3 contains 13 residues. Germline CDR1 reads SQVTM; CDR2 reads ANQGSEA. V lost 4 bases and J lost 5; bases outside the gene matches: 5. In nucleotides, the CDR3 is TGCAGCGTTGGGACTAGTGGCCACAATGAGCAGTTCTTC. Encoded protein: CSVGTSGHNEQFF.

The chain is built from TRBV29-1 and TRBJ2-3; D assignment may be TRBD1 or TRBD2 (5 bases each). This CDR3 has 14 amino acids. Germline V gives CDR1 SQVTM, CDR2 ANQGSEA. Between the trimmed V and J ends, which lost 6 bases and 6 bases, there was a span of 19 bases. The CDR3 spells CSVGTPLSRDTQYF. DNA of the CDR3: TGCAGCGTAGGGACCCCCCTTTCTCGGGATACGCAGTATTTT.

The rearrangement joins TRBV19 to TRBJ1-1; perhaps TRBD1 as D (6 bases). The ends were cut back, 4 bases at V and 9 bases at J, with 18 bases in the middle. Per germline, CDR1 LNHDA and CDR2 SQIVND (reference sequence). This CDR3 has 14 residues. CDR3 region: CASSREGVTTKAFF. DNA of the CDR3: TGTGCCAGTAGTAGGGAGGGGGTGACGACTAAAGCTTTCTTT.

The chain has TRBV2 and TRBJ2-3; possibly TRBD1 or TRBD2 for D (5 bases each). V dropped 6 bases and J dropped 1 base, with 14 bases sitting between them. Germline CDR1 and CDR2: SNHLY and FYNNEI. CDR3 length: 15 residues. The chain's CDR3 is CASRRGIGGTDTQYF. Here the CDR3 DNA reads TGTGCCAGCAGGAGGGGCATTGGCGGCACAGATACGCAGTATTTT.

V gene TRBV9 combines with J gene TRBJ2-3; TRBD2 matches 7 bases. Germline values: CDR1 SGDLS, CDR2 YYNGEE. The CDR3 is 14 amino acids. Germline trimming cut 8 bases from V and 6 bases from J; bases unmatched to any gene: 12. In DNA, the CDR3 is TGTGCCAGTAAGGGGCTAGCGGAGGGGGATACGCAGTATTTT. Its protein is CASKGLAEGDTQYF.

This chain joins TRBV7-2 and TRBJ2-7; D gene uncertain. From germline, CDR1 is SGHTA and CDR2 FQGNSA. The CDR3 sequence is 16 residues long. Trimming took off 5 bases at V and 2 bases at J, with 19 bases between the two ends. The CDR3 sequence is CASSLAQLLLPYEQYF. The DNA for the CDR3 is TGTGCCAGCAGCCTCGCTCAGCTGCTCCTACCCTACGAGCAGTACTTC. Full variable domain (remainder filled in from reference TRBV7-2 and TRBJ2-7): GAGVSQSPSNKVTEKGKDVELRCDPISGHTALYWYRQSLGQGLEFLIYFQGNSAPDKSGLPSDRFSAERTGGSVSTLTIQRTQQEDSAVYLCASSLAQLLLPYEQYFGPGTRLTVT.

This clone was detected a few times. The CDR3 is CASRKTGNTGELFF. CDR3 DNA sequence: TGTGCCAGCAGAAAGACAGGTAACACCGGGGAGCTGTTTTTT. The rearrangement links TRBV9 to TRBJ2-2, with D perhaps TRBD1 (6 bases). V dropped 5 bases and J dropped 2 bases, with 10 bases sitting between them. The CDR3 runs 14 residues. The germline gives CDR1 SGDLS, CDR2 YYNGEE.

J is TRBJ2-7 and V is TRBV7-2; D is unresolved. Germline V lookup: CDR1 SGHTA, CDR2 FQGNSA. This CDR3 has 15 residues. With 5 bases removed from V and 3 bases from J, the gap between germline ends came to 17 bases. The CDR3 bases are TGTGCCAGCAGCCCCCCGGCACAAGGATACTACGAGCAGTACTTC. This sequence encodes CASSPPAQGYYEQYF.

The chain combines TRBV5-6 with TRBJ2-3; 8 nucleotides line up with TRBD1. The CDR3 has 17 residues. In germline, CDR1 is SGHDT, CDR2 YYEEEE. V lost 3 bases, J lost 3 bases, and 12 bases stayed unmatched. CDR3 sequence: CASSSFSGGAGTDTQYF. The DNA for the CDR3 is TGTGCCAGCAGCTCTTTTTCAGGGGGCGCAGGAACAGATACGCAGTATTTT.

The chain couples TRBV3-1 (or the pseudogene TRBV3-2) to TRBJ2-7; a possible D gene is TRBD1 (5 bases). V lost 5 bases, J lost 2 bases, and 10 bases lay in between. The V gene's germline CDR1 is LGHDT and CDR2 YNNKEL (reference sequence). This CDR3 comprises 13 residues. The CDR3 DNA sequence: TGTGCCAGCAGCTGGCAGGGAACCTACGAGCAGTACTTC. It specifies CASSWQGTYEQYF.

The chain links TRBV18 to TRBJ1-3, with D unclear. Trimming cost V 3 bases and J 0 bases, with 15 bases left between them. This CDR3 is built from 17 residues. Germline CDR1 is KGHSH and CDR2 is LQKENI. The DNA of the CDR3 is TGTGCCAGCTCACCGCGCCAGGTTGGCGCCTCTGGAAACACCATATATTTT. This translates into CASSPRQVGASGNTIYF.

Only one count was recorded for this clone. The chain links TRBV6-2 or TRBV6-3 to TRBJ1-2; D uncertain. The CDR3 extends over 13 amino acids. Trimming removed 5 bases from V and 8 bases from J, with 15 bases in between. Per the germline V gene, CDR1 is MNHEY and CDR2 is SVGEGT. The CDR3 sequence: CASSGPGLRGYTF. Written as DNA, the CDR3 is TGTGCCAGCAGTGGACCGGGATTACGAGGCTACACCTTC.

This rearrangement joins TRBV5-1 to TRBJ2-7; 15 bases map to TRBD2. V shed 3 bases, J shed 2 bases, and the junction held 3 bases outside the gene matches. CDR1 is SGHRS, CDR2 YFSETQ, per germline. The CDR3 extends over 16 amino acids. CDR3 nucleotide sequence: TGCGCCAGCAGCTGGGGGACTAGCGGGGGGCCCTACGAGCAGTACTTC. This gives the protein CASSWGTSGGPYEQYF.

The gene calls are TRBV5-6 and TRBJ1-6, with D possibly matching TRBD1 (5 bases). Trimming stripped 4 bases from V and 9 bases from J, with 20 bases between. The CDR3 consists of 16 residues. CDR1 and CDR2 (germline): SGHDT, YYEEEE. The CDR3 loop is CASSRDSDLRGSPLHF. DNA for the CDR3: TGTGCCAGCAGCCGAGACAGTGATCTAAGGGGTTCACCCCTCCACTTT.

This clone appeared a single time. This chain joins TRBV21-1 and TRBJ2-7. TRBV21-1 is a listed pseudogene. This CDR3 spans 14 amino acids. CDR3 residues: CASSKGGTSGEQYF. The CDR3 DNA is TGTGCCAGCAGCAAAGGGGGGACCTCCGGGGAGCAGTACTTC.

The chain carries TRBV29-1 and TRBJ2-5; 7 nucleotides agree with TRBD1. The V segment lost 6 bases and the J segment 4 bases; nucleotides outside the gene matches: 5. The CDR3 extends over 12 amino acids. The germline V gene has CDR1 SQVTM and CDR2 ANQGSEA. The chain's CDR3 is CSVRQGAETQYF. For the CDR3, the DNA is TGCAGCGTCCGACAGGGTGCAGAGACCCAGTACTTC.

The V gene is TRBV7-8, the J gene TRBJ2-1, with D maybe TRBD1 (6 bases). V lost 3 bases and J 4 bases, leaving 16 bases between the germline ends. CDR1 is SGHVS, CDR2 FQNEAQ, per germline. The CDR3 loop spans 16 amino acids. The CDR3 loop reads CASSLGAGTDYNEQFF. In nucleotides, the CDR3 is TGTGCCAGCAGCTTGGGGGCCGGGACGGATTACAATGAGCAGTTCTTC. The full variable domain, in which reference TRBV7-8 and TRBJ2-1 provide the parts outside the CDR3, is GAGVSQSPRYKVAKRGQDVALRCDPISGHVSLFWYQQALGQGPEFLTYFQNEAQLDKSGLPSDRFFAERPEGSVSTLKIQRTQQEDSAVYLCASSLGAGTDYNEQFFGPGTRLTVL.

The V gene is TRBV28, the J gene TRBJ2-7, with 8 nucleotides matching TRBD1. This CDR3 contains 14 residues. Germline CDR1 reads MDHEN; CDR2 reads SYDVKM. Trimming at V came to 3 bases and at J to 4 bases, leaving 5 bases not matched to a gene. DNA of the CDR3: TGTGCCAGCAGTTTTCCCGGACAGGGATACGAGCAGTACTTC. It is translated as CASSFPGQGYEQYF.

V is TRBV5-1 and J is TRBJ2-7; no clear D. Germline V lookup: CDR1 SGHRS, CDR2 YFSETQ. The CDR3 contains 16 residues. V shed 4 bases and J shed 0 bases, with 17 bases lying between them. CDR3 protein: CASSLAGVGISYEQYF. CDR3 in DNA: TGCGCCAGCAGCCTTGCAGGTGTGGGGATCTCCTACGAGCAGTACTTC.

The chain is built from TRBV5-1 and TRBJ2-3; 7 bases fit TRBD1. V was pared by 0 bases and J by 5 bases, with 3 bases of the junction left unmatched. The CDR3 sequence is 14 residues long. Germline values: CDR1 SGHRS, CDR2 YFSETQ. CDR3 loop: CASSLEGGLDTQYF. CDR3 coding DNA: TGCGCCAGCAGCTTGGAAGGGGGCTTAGATACGCAGTATTTT.